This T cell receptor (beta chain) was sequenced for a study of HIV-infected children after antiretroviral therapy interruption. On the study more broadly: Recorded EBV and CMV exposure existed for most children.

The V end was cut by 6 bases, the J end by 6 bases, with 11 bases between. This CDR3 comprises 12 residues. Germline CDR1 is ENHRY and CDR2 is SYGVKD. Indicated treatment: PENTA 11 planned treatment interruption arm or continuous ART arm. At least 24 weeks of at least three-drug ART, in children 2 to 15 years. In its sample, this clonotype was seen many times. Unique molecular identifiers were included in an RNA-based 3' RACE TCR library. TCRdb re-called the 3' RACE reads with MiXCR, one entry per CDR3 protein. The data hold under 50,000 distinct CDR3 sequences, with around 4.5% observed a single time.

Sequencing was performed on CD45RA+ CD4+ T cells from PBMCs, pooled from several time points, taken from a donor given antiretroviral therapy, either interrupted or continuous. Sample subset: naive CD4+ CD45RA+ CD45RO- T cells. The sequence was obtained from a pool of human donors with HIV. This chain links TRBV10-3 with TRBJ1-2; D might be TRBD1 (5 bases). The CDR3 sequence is CAISGGPNGYTF. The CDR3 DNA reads TGTGCCATCAGCGGGGGTCCCAATGGCTACACCTTC.